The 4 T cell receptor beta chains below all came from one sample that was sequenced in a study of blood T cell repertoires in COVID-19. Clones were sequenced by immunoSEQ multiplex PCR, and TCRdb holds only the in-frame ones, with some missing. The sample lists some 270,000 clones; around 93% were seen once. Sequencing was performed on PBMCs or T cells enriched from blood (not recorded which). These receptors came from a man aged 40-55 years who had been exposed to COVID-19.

CDR3 sequence: CASSFETRIDTQYF. DNA of the CDR3: TGTGCCAGCAGTTTTGAGACTAGAATAGATACGCAGTATTTT. The rearrangement uses TRBV27 and TRBJ2-3, with a tentative D call TRBD2 (6 bases). This CDR3 has 14 amino acids. The ends were cut back, 3 bases at V and 5 bases at J, with 12 bases in the middle. Germline loops: CDR1 MNHEY, CDR2 SMNVEV (reference sequence).

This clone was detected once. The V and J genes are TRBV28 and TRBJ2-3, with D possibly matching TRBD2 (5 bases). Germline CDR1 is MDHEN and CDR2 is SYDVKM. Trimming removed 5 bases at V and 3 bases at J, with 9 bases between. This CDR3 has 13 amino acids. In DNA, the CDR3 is TGTGCCAGCAGTGGGAGAACGACAGATACGCAGTATTTT. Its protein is CASSGRTTDTQYF.

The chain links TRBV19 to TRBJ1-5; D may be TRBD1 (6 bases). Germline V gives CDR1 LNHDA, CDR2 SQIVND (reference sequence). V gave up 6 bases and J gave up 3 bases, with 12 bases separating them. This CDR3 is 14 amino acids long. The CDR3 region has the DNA TGTGCCAGTAGCCTAACAGGGTTCAATCAGCCCCAGCATTTT. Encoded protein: CASSLTGFNQPQHF. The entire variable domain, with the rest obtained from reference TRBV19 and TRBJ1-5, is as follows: DGGITQSPKYLFRKEGQNVTLSCEQNLNHDAMYWYRQDPGQGLRLIYYSQIVNDFQKGDIAEGYSVSREKKESFPLTVTSAQKNPTAFYLCASSLTGFNQPQHFGDGTRLSIL.

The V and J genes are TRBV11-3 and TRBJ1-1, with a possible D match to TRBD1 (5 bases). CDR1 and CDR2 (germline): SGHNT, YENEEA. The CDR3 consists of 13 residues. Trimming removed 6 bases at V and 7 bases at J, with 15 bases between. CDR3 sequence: CASSRFGGLEAFF. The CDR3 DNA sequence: TGTGCCAGCAGTAGATTCGGGGGACTTGAAGCTTTCTTT.